These 32 T cell receptor beta chains were all obtained from the same sample, sequenced in a study of T cells after somatic rescue of genetic block. The protocol was immunoSEQ multiplex PCR, while the TCRdb copy is restricted to in-frame clones and leaves out a portion. The sample holds 9,500 to 12,000 clones, approximately 81% seen once. Sequenced: peripheral blood mononuclear cells (PBMCs). The receptors shown here come from a boy under 18.

The V call is TRBV11-3, the J call TRBJ1-5; no definite D call. Germline CDR1 is SGHNT and CDR2 is YENEEA. Deletions cut 0 bases from V and 6 bases from J, with 6 bases between. This CDR3 comprises 13 residues. The CDR3 loop is CASSLDPVQPQHF. The CDR3 region has the DNA TGTGCCAGCAGCTTAGATCCCGTTCAGCCCCAGCATTTT.

This clone was counted between two and nine times. The rearrangement links TRBV9 to TRBJ2-3, with D perhaps TRBD2 (5 bases). CDR1 SGDLS and CDR2 YYNGEE come from the germline V gene. CDR3 length equals 14 residues. V shed 0 bases and J shed 4 bases, with 9 bases lying between them. The CDR3 protein is CASSVGGKADTQYF. CDR3 nucleotides: TGTGCCAGCAGCGTAGGAGGGAAAGCAGATACGCAGTATTTT.

V and J are TRBV18 and TRBJ1-1, with TRBD1 identical over 8 bases. The CDR3 covers 16 residues. CDR1 and CDR2 (germline): KGHSH, LQKENI. V was pared by 1 base and J by 4 bases, with 8 bases of the junction left unmatched. CDR3 bases: TGTGCCAGCTCACCACTCGGGACGCAGGGGGCCACTGAAGCTTTCTTT. Translated: CASSPLGTQGATEAFF.

This chain connects TRBV6-1 to TRBJ1-4; the D gene is possibly TRBD1 (5 bases). Trimming removed 4 bases at V and 8 bases at J, with 17 bases between. This CDR3 is 15 amino acids long. Germline CDR1 MNHNS, CDR2 SASEGT. The CDR3: CASSVMGDLREKLFF. CDR3 DNA sequence: TGTGCCAGCAGTGTTATGGGGGACCTTAGGGAAAAACTGTTTTTT.

DNA for the CDR3: TGCGCCAGCAGCTTGGTTCCAGCGGGAATGAGGGGAGATACGCAGTATTTT. It codes for CASSLVPAGMRGDTQYF. The chain recombines TRBV5-1 with TRBJ2-3, with TRBD2 identical over 7 bases. V shed 0 bases and J 5 bases; nucleotides not matched to a gene: 12. The CDR3 length is 17 residues. Germline values: CDR1 SGHRS, CDR2 YFSETQ.

The V and J genes are TRBV18 and TRBJ2-7; TRBD2 aligns across 9 bases. The CDR3 consists of 15 residues. Per the germline V gene, CDR1 is KGHSH and CDR2 is LQKENI. Trimming took 0 bases from V and 5 from J; bases not matched to a gene: 5. CDR3 in DNA: TGTGCCAGCTCACCACCCGGGACTAGCCTTCACGAGCAGTACTTC. Translated, it gives CASSPPGTSLHEQYF.

The chain couples TRBV5-4 to TRBJ2-2; possible D gene TRBD1, 5 bases. This CDR3 region has 16 residues. Germline loops: CDR1 SGHNT, CDR2 YYREEE (reference sequence). Trimming took off 7 bases at V and 4 bases at J, with 20 bases between the two ends. As DNA, the CDR3 is TGTGCCAGCGACGTTACACCAGGGAAGGGCACCGGGGAGCTGTTTTTT. It encodes CASDVTPGKGTGELFF.

The chain joins TRBV7-2 to TRBJ1-4; tentatively, D is TRBD1 (5 bases). This CDR3 is 16 amino acids long. The V gene's germline CDR1 is SGHTA and CDR2 FQGNSA. Deletions cut 3 bases from V and 4 bases from J, with 15 bases between. The CDR3 loop is CASSLGRVIVNEKLFF. In DNA, the CDR3 is TGTGCCAGCAGCTTGGGGCGGGTGATCGTTAATGAAAAACTGTTTTTT.

CDR3 bases: TGCAGCGTACGAAGAGGACTAGTATGGGAGACCCAGTACTTC. The encoded protein is CSVRRGLVWETQYF. The chain carries TRBV29-1 and TRBJ2-5; 7 bases fit TRBD2. The CDR3 has 14 residues. CDR1 SQVTM and CDR2 ANQGSEA come from the germline V gene. After removal of 6 bases from V and 5 bases from J, the junction contained 12 bases not matched to a gene.

The chain joins TRBV13 to TRBJ2-5; the match to TRBD1 covers 8 bases. CDR3 length: 17 amino acids. Germline V gene sequence: CDR1 PRHDT, CDR2 FYEKMQ (reference sequence). Germline trimming cut 4 bases from V and 2 bases from J; bases unmatched to any gene: 12. The CDR3 region is CASSYGTGRLGQETQYF. DNA of the CDR3: TGTGCCAGCAGCTACGGGACAGGCCGATTGGGTCAAGAGACCCAGTACTTC. Looking up the rest from reference TRBV13 and TRBJ2-5 gives the full variable domain: AAGVIQSPRHLIKEKRETATLKCYPIPRHDTVYWYQQGPGQDPQFLISFYEKMQSDKGSIPDRFSAQQFSDYHSELNMSSLELGDSALYFCASSYGTGRLGQETQYFGPGTRLLVL.

This clone was counted a single time. J is TRBJ2-7 and V is TRBV27, with D hard to call. CDR3 size: 14 residues. The V and J ends lost 5 bases and 2 bases respectively, with 13 bases between them. Germline V gene data show CDR1 as MNHEY and CDR2 as SMNVEV (reference sequence). CDR3 sequence (DNA): TGTGCCAGCAGTAGAACGGGCCTCCCCTACGAGCAGTACTTC. It encodes CASSRTGLPYEQYF.

The gene calls are TRBV11-2 and TRBJ1-2; 8 positions agree with TRBD1. Germline V gene data show CDR1 as SGHAT and CDR2 as FQNNGV. The junction had 6 bases not matched to a gene; V was cut back by 5 bases and J by 4 bases. This CDR3 is 14 amino acids long. Here the CDR3 DNA reads TGTGCCAGCAGCAAGTCCGGGACAGGCTATGGCTACACCTTC. Protein sequence: CASSKSGTGYGYTF.

The chain recombines TRBV25-1 with TRBJ1-1; D uncertain. This CDR3 is 15 amino acids long. Germline V gene sequence: CDR1 MGHDK, CDR2 SYGVNS. The V gene lost 1 base and the J gene lost 1 base, with 10 bases spanning the gap. CDR3 in amino acids: CASSESWRRNTEAFF. The CDR3 DNA reads TGTGCCAGCAGTGAATCATGGCGAAGGAACACTGAAGCTTTCTTT.

V gene TRBV11-3 combines with J gene TRBJ1-4; D not certain. V dropped 6 bases and J dropped 6 bases, with 14 bases sitting between them. The CDR3 runs to 14 residues. CDR1 and CDR2 from the germline V gene are SGHNT and YENEEA. This chain's CDR3 is CASSPPDPHEKLFF. In nucleotides, the CDR3 is TGTGCCAGCAGTCCCCCGGACCCTCATGAAAAACTGTTTTTT.

The J gene is TRBJ1-4, the V gene TRBV7-8; D is unresolved. V was shortened by 3 bases and J by 0 bases, with 14 bases between the two germline ends. Germline V lookup: CDR1 SGHVS, CDR2 FQNEAQ. This CDR3 is built from 17 residues. The CDR3 region has the DNA TGTGCCAGCAGCTTTCCGGGAACCTTTGCAACTAATGAAAAACTGTTTTTT. Protein product: CASSFPGTFATNEKLFF.

The gene calls are TRBV5-8 and TRBJ2-5; TRBD1 might be the D (5 bases). Germline CDR1 SGHTS, CDR2 YDEGEE. The CDR3 is 16 residues long. Trimming took 6 bases from V and 5 from J, leaving 23 bases between them. DNA of the CDR3: TGTGCCAGCAACGGGCGGATTGGGGCAGTGTCGGAGACCCAGTACTTC. It is translated as CASNGRIGAVSETQYF.

The chain joins TRBV2 to TRBJ2-7, with a possible D match to TRBD1 (7 bases). Germline V gene data show CDR1 as SNHLY and CDR2 as FYNNEI. The length of the CDR3 is 14 residues. Between the trimmed V and J ends, which lost 6 bases and 5 bases, there was a span of 17 bases. Here the CDR3 reads CASRQGVTGDEQYF. The CDR3 DNA follows: TGTGCCAGCAGGCAGGGGGTAACGGGAGACGAGCAGTACTTC.

This clone was observed a few times. The chain uses TRBV6-4 and TRBJ2-7; tentatively, D is TRBD1 or TRBD2 (5 bases each). The CDR3 is 15 amino acids. V lost 6 bases and J lost 6, with 21 bases in between. The germline gives CDR1 MRHNA, CDR2 SNTAGT. CDR3 loop: CASRGDRVGPGEQYF. CDR3 nucleotide sequence: TGTGCCAGCAGGGGGGACCGGGTAGGCCCCGGCGAGCAGTACTTC.

The chain's CDR3 is CASSFVPILAADTQYF. The CDR3 DNA reads TGTGCCAGCAGCTTTGTCCCGATTCTAGCGGCAGATACGCAGTATTTT. This chain links TRBV7-2 with TRBJ2-3; the match to TRBD2 covers 7 bases. The CDR3 length is 16 residues. The V segment lost 3 bases and the J segment 4 bases; nucleotides outside the gene matches: 10. CDR1 and CDR2 from the germline V gene are SGHTA and FQGNSA.

V is TRBV10-3 and J is TRBJ1-6, with 9 nucleotides matching TRBD1. Germline trimming cut 4 bases from V and 9 bases from J; bases unmatched to any gene: 13. The CDR3 has 17 amino acids. Per germline, CDR1 ENHRY and CDR2 SYGVKD. This CDR3 is CAISAAMQDRGGSPLHF. CDR3 coding DNA: TGTGCCATCAGTGCGGCTATGCAGGACAGGGGAGGTTCACCCCTCCACTTT.

The chain recombines TRBV11-3 with TRBJ2-3; tentative D call: TRBD2 (5 bases). The CDR3 sequence is 13 residues long. CDR1 is SGHNT and CDR2 is YENEEA in the germline V gene. Trimming left V 6 bases short and J 4 bases short, with 11 bases between. This chain's CDR3 is CASRPGDADTQYF. Written as DNA, the CDR3 is TGTGCCAGCAGGCCCGGGGATGCAGATACGCAGTATTTT.

The CDR3 DNA follows: TGTGCCAGCAGCTTTTGGCAGACCGGGGAGCTGTTTTTT. It specifies CASSFWQTGELFF. The chain links TRBV5-5 to TRBJ2-2; D is ambiguous. Germline assignment: CDR1 SGHKS and CDR2 YYEKEE (reference sequence). The CDR3 runs to 13 residues. The V gene lost 2 bases and the J gene lost 5 bases, with 7 bases spanning the gap. Full variable domain (remainder filled in from reference TRBV5-5 and TRBJ2-2): DAGVTQSPTHLIKTRGQQVTLRCSPISGHKSVSWYQQVLGQGPQFIFQYYEKEERGRGNFPDRFSARQFPNYSSELNVNALLLGDSALYLCASSFWQTGELFFGEGSRLTVL.

The chain carries TRBV5-1 and TRBJ2-1, with 16 bases aligning to TRBD2. J gave up 10 bases and V 3 bases, and 10 bases lay outside the gene matches. In germline, CDR1 is SGHRS, CDR2 YFSETQ. This CDR3 region has 17 residues. The CDR3 bases are TGCGCCAGCAGCTCGGGACTAGCGGGAGGGCCGGGTTTGGAGCAGTTCTTC. Protein: CASSSGLAGGPGLEQFF.

The V call is TRBV28, the J call TRBJ2-2; possibly TRBD1 for D (6 bases). V was cut by 6 bases and J by 1 base, with 6 bases left in between. CDR1 is MDHEN, CDR2 SYDVKM, per germline. The CDR3 contains 13 residues. For the CDR3, the DNA is TGTGCCAGCAGGGGACAGAACACCGGGGAGCTGTTTTTT. Its translation: CASRGQNTGELFF.

This chain connects TRBV7-2 to TRBJ1-5; possibly TRBD1 for D (6 bases). The CDR3 consists of 12 residues. Germline CDR1 SGHTA, CDR2 FQGNSA. V gave up 5 bases and J gave up 7 bases, with 9 bases separating them. As DNA, the CDR3 is TGTGCCAGCAGCATAAGGGGGCAGCCCCAGCATTTT. Translated, it gives CASSIRGQPQHF.

The rearrangement links TRBV5-6 to TRBJ1-5; D ambiguous. Germline values: CDR1 SGHDT, CDR2 YYEEEE. CDR3 size: 11 residues. The germline V and J ends were trimmed by 9 bases and 10 bases, with 14 bases remaining between them. CDR3 DNA sequence: TGTGCCACCCCGCTGTTGGAACCCCAGCATTTT. Encoded protein: CATPLLEPQHF.

The chain has TRBV20-1 and TRBJ2-5; unclear D gene. V shed 3 bases and J shed 2 bases, with 4 bases lying between them. Germline loops: CDR1 DFQATT, CDR2 SNEGSKA (reference sequence). This CDR3 is 11 amino acids long. This chain's CDR3 is CSASLQETQYF. The DNA for the CDR3 is TGCAGTGCTAGCCTACAAGAGACCCAGTACTTC.

This clone occurred a few times. V usage is TRBV14 and J usage is TRBJ2-1; TRBD2 might be the D (5 bases). V was trimmed by 5 bases and J by 7 bases, leaving 21 bases between them. The CDR3 extends over 16 amino acids. Germline CDR1 SGHDN, CDR2 FVKESK. CDR3 sequence reads: CASSAPSPRTGNEQFF. Here the CDR3 DNA reads TGTGCCAGCAGCGCTCCTAGCCCTAGGACGGGTAATGAGCAGTTCTTC.

The chain combines TRBV7-6 with TRBJ2-1, with TRBD2 identical over 10 bases. Germline-derived CDR1 and CDR2 are SGHVS and FNYEAQ. This CDR3 is 16 amino acids long. V gave up 4 bases and J gave up 8 bases; unmatched junction bases: 11. The CDR3 spells CASSSQAGGRLDEQFF. In DNA, the CDR3 is TGTGCCAGCAGCTCCCAAGCGGGAGGGCGTTTAGATGAGCAGTTCTTC.

The chain is built from TRBV4-3 and TRBJ2-3; unclear D gene. The germline gives CDR1 LGHNA, CDR2 YSLEER. The CDR3 is 13 residues long. Between the trimmed V and J ends, which lost 0 bases and 5 bases, there was a span of 6 bases. CDR3 coding DNA: TGCGCCAGCAGCCAAGATTACGGAGATACGCAGTATTTT. Its protein product is CASSQDYGDTQYF.

This clone came up a few times. The V gene is TRBV5-1, the J gene TRBJ2-3; D is uncertain. There are 14 residues in the CDR3. The ends were cut back, 1 base at V and 0 bases at J, with 6 bases in the middle. CDR1 and CDR2 (germline): SGHRS, YFSETQ. The CDR3 spells CASSLRASTDTQYF. The CDR3 DNA reads as TGCGCCAGCAGCTTGAGGGCTAGCACAGATACGCAGTATTTT.

The V call is TRBV5-5, the J call TRBJ2-3, with 7 positions matching TRBD1. The germline V gene has CDR1 SGHKS and CDR2 YYEKEE (reference sequence). The CDR3 loop spans 15 amino acids. The junction had 4 bases not matched to a gene; V was cut back by 0 bases and J by 3 bases. The CDR3 spells CASSLVQGVTDTQYF. For the CDR3, the DNA is TGTGCCAGCAGCTTGGTGCAGGGGGTTACAGATACGCAGTATTTT. Full variable domain (remainder filled in from reference TRBV5-5 and TRBJ2-3): DAGVTQSPTHLIKTRGQQVTLRCSPISGHKSVSWYQQVLGQGPQFIFQYYEKEERGRGNFPDRFSARQFPNYSSELNVNALLLGDSALYLCASSLVQGVTDTQYFGPGTRLTVL.